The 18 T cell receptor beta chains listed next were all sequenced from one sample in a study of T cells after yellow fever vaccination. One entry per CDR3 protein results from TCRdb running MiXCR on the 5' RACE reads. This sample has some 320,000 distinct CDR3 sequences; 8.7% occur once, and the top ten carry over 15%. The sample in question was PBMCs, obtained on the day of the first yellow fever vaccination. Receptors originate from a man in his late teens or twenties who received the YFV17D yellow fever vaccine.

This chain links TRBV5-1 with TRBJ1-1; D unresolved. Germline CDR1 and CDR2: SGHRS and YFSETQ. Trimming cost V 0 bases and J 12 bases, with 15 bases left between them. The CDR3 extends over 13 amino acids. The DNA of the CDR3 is TGCGCCAGCAGCTTGGAGTCGAATCAGATAACTTTCTTT. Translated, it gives CASSLESNQITFF.

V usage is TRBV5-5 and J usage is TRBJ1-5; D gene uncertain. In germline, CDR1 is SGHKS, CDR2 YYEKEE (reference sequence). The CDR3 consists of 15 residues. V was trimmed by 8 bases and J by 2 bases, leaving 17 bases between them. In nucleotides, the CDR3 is TGTGCCAGTAGTCTTGTTAGTTGGGGCAATCAGCCCCAGCATTTT. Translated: CASSLVSWGNQPQHF.

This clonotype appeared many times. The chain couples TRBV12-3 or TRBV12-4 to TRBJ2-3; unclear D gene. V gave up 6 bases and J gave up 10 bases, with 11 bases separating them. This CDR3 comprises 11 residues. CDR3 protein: CASSSGEAQYF. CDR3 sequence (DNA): TGTGCCAGCAGCTCCGGTGAGGCGCAGTATTTT.

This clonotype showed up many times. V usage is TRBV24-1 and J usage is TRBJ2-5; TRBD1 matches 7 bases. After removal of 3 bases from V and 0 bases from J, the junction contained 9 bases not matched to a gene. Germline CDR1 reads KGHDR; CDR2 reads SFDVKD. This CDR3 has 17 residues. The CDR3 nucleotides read TGTGCCACCAGTGATGCCCCCCCTACAGGGGACCAAGAGACCCAGTACTTC. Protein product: CATSDAPPTGDQETQYF.

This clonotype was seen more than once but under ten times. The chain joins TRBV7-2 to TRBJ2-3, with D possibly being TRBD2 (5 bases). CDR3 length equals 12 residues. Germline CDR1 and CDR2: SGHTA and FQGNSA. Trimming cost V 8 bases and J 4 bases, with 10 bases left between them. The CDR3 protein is CASGGYADTQYF. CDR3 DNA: TGTGCCAGCGGCGGGTACGCAGATACGCAGTATTTT.

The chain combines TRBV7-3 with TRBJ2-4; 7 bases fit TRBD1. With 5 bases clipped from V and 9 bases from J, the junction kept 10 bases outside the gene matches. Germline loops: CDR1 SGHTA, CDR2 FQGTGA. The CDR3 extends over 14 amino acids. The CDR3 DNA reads TGTGCCAGCAGCCTAGGGACAGCCAACGGCATTCAGTACTTC. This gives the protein CASSLGTANGIQYF.

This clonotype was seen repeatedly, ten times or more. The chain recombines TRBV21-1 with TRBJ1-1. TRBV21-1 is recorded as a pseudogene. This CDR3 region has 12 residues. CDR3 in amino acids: CASSLRRIEAFF. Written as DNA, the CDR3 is TGTGCCAGCAGCTTACGACGGATTGAAGCTTTCTTT.

The CDR3 here is CASSRTGGAFNEKLFF. The DNA of the CDR3 is TGTGCCAGCAGTCGTACAGGGGGCGCGTTTAACGAAAAACTGTTTTTT. V usage is TRBV12-3 or TRBV12-4 and J usage is TRBJ1-4; 9 bases line up with TRBD1. V dropped 5 bases and J dropped 8; count of bases not matched to a gene: 12. The CDR3 consists of 16 residues.

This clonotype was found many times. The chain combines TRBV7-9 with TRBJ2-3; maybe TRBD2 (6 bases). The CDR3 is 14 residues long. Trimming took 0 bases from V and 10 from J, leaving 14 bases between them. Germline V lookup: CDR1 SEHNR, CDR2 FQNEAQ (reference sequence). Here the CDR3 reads CASSLAPGGSAQYF. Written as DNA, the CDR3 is TGTGCCAGCAGCTTAGCGCCTGGGGGGTCGGCGCAGTATTTT.

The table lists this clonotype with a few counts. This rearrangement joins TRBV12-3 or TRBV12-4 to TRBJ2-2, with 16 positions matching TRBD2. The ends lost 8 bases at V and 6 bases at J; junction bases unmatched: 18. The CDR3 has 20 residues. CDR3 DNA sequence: TGTGCCAGCCTAATCGACCCGGGACTAGCGGGGGGGCCTGTTCCCGGGGAGCTGTTTTTT. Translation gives CASLIDPGLAGGPVPGELFF.

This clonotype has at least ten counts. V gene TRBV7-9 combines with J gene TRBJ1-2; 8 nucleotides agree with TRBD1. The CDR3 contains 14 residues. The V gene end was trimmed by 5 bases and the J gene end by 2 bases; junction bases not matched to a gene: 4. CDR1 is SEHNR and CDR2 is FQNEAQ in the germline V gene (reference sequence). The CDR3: CASSRQGHNYGYTF. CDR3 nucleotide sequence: TGTGCCAGCAGCCGACAGGGGCACAACTATGGCTACACCTTC.

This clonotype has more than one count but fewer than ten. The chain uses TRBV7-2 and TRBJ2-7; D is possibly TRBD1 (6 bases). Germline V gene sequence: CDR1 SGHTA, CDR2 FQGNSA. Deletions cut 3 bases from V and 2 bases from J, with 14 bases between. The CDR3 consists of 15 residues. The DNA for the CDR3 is TGTGCCAGCAGCTTGCTAACACAGGGCCCCTACGAGCAGTACTTC. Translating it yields CASSLLTQGPYEQYF.

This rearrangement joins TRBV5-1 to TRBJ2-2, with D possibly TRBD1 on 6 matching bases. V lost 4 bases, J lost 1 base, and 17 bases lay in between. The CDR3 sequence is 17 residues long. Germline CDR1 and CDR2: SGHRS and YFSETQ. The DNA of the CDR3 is TGCGCCAGCAGCCCCGTCCTGAGGGGGAGGAACACCGGGGAGCTGTTTTTT. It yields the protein CASSPVLRGRNTGELFF.

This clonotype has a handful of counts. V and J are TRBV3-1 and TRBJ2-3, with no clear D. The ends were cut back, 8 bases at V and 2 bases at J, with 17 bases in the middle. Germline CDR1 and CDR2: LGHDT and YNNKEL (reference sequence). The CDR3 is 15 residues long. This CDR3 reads CASSKGPDPTDTQYF. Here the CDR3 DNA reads TGTGCCAGCTCAAAAGGGCCAGACCCCACAGATACGCAGTATTTT.

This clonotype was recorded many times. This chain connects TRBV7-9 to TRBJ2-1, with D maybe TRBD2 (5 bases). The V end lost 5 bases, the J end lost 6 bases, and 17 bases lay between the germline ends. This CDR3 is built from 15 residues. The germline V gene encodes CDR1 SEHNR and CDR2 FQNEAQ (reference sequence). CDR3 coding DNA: TGTGCCAGCAGCGAGGTGGCTAGCTTACTCAATGAGCAGTTCTTC. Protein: CASSEVASLLNEQFF.

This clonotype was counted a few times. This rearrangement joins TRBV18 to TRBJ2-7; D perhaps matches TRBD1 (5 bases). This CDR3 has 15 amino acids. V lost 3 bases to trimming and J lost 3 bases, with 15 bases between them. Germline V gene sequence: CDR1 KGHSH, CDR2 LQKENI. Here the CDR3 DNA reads TGTGCCAGCTCACCCGCCGCAGGGCCCCTCTACGAGCAGTACTTC. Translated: CASSPAAGPLYEQYF.

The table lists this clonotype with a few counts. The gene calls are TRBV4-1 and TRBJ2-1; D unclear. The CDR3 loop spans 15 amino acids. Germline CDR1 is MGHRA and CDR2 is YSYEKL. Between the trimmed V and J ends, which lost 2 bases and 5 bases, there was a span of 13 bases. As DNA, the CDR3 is TGCGCCAGCAGCCAAACGTTCAGTAATCACAATGAGCAGTTCTTC. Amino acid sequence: CASSQTFSNHNEQFF.

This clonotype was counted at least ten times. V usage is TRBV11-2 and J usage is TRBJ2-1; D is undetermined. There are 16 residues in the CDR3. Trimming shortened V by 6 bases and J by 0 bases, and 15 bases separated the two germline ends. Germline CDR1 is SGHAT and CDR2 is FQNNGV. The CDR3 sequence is CASRLRSMSSYNEQFF. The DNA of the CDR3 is TGTGCCAGCAGGTTACGGAGTATGAGCTCCTACAATGAGCAGTTCTTC.